A single sample is the source of the 22 T cell receptor beta chains below, sequenced in a study of CD8 T cells in Susac syndrome. Random-hexamer reverse transcription was applied to roughly 0.5 to 1 ug RNA. Using its own MiXCR run on the immunoSEQ multiplex PCR reads, TCRdb lists one record per CDR3 protein. The profile shows a few hundred thousand distinct CDR3 sequences, over 90% of them singletons. Sequencing was performed on CD4+ T cells from PBMCs. These receptors were obtained from a human donor with Susac syndrome.

The gene calls are TRBV7-9 and TRBJ1-1; D may be TRBD1 (6 bases). In germline, CDR1 is SEHNR, CDR2 FQNEAQ (reference sequence). The CDR3 runs 14 residues. Trimming shortened V by 0 bases and J by 8 bases, and 13 bases separated the two germline ends. Here the CDR3 DNA reads TGTGCCAGCAGCTTAGCGGGGGCAGGGAACGAAGCTTTCTTT. Translated, it gives CASSLAGAGNEAFF.

The chain carries TRBV30 and TRBJ1-4; D is ambiguous. Germline V gene lookup returns CDR1 GTSNPN and CDR2 SVGIG (reference sequence). Trimming took off 3 bases at V and 4 bases at J, with 18 bases between the two ends. This CDR3 comprises 16 residues. The CDR3 reads CAWSDGETRFNEKLFF. DNA for the CDR3: TGTGCCTGGAGCGACGGGGAAACCCGGTTTAATGAAAAACTGTTTTTT.

This chain connects TRBV30 to TRBJ1-6; TRBD1 agrees at 9 bases. Germline loops: CDR1 GTSNPN, CDR2 SVGIG (reference sequence). V lost 5 bases, J lost 9 bases, and 11 bases stayed unmatched. The CDR3 runs to 15 residues. CDR3 nucleotides: TGTGCCTGGGTCACAGGGGGCAACCAAGGTTCACCCCTCCACTTT. Its protein product is CAWVTGGNQGSPLHF.

The rearrangement links TRBV30 to TRBJ1-5, with a possible D match to TRBD1 (6 bases). The CDR3 runs to 13 residues. Trimming stripped 3 bases from V and 7 bases from J, with 13 bases between. Germline CDR1 reads GTSNPN; CDR2 reads SVGIG (reference sequence). The CDR3 DNA is TGTGCCTGGAGCTCGGGGGCACGCCAGCCCCAGCATTTT. It codes for CAWSSGARQPQHF.

V usage is TRBV25-1 and J usage is TRBJ2-1; no reliable D call. Germline CDR1 and CDR2: MGHDK and SYGVNS. The CDR3 sequence is 13 residues long. The V end was cut by 8 bases, the J end by 0 bases, with 8 bases between. CDR3 sequence (DNA): TGTGCCAGCCAACAGAGCTCCTACAATGAGCAGTTCTTC. Its protein product is CASQQSSYNEQFF.

The chain uses TRBV15 and TRBJ2-3; D uncertain. CDR1 and CDR2 (germline): LNHNV, YYDKDF (reference sequence). With 0 bases removed from V and 4 bases from J, the gap between germline ends came to 5 bases. The CDR3 extends over 13 amino acids. CDR3 DNA sequence: TGTGCCACCAGCAGAGAGGCAGCAGATACGCAGTATTTT. Translated: CATSREAADTQYF.

The chain recombines TRBV12-3 or TRBV12-4 with TRBJ1-2; TRBD1 aligns across 7 bases. The CDR3 has 12 amino acids. J gave up 8 bases and V 6 bases, and 6 bases lay outside the gene matches. CDR3 sequence: CASRRTGQGYTF. The DNA of the CDR3 is TGTGCCAGCAGACGGACAGGACAAGGCTACACCTTC.

The genes are TRBV7-9 and TRBJ1-4; the D is unclear. The germline V gene encodes CDR1 SEHNR and CDR2 FQNEAQ (reference sequence). This CDR3 has 16 amino acids. The V end was cut by 1 base, the J end by 5 bases, with 14 bases between. The CDR3: CASSLGRAEGNEKLFF. CDR3 DNA: TGTGCCAGCAGCTTAGGTCGGGCCGAGGGAAATGAAAAACTGTTTTTT.

This rearrangement joins TRBV25-1 to TRBJ1-1; 9 bases match TRBD1. Trimming at V came to 4 bases and at J to 0 bases, leaving 9 bases not matched to a gene. The germline gives CDR1 MGHDK, CDR2 SYGVNS. The CDR3 has 17 residues. The CDR3 spells CASSAAGTGSLNTEAFF. The CDR3 DNA reads as TGTGCCAGCAGTGCAGCCGGGACAGGGAGTTTGAACACTGAAGCTTTCTTT.

Notes on this clonotype: The junction shows a germline mismatch at one end, possibly a read error. This chain joins TRBV15 and TRBJ2-4; D may be TRBD2 (6 bases). The germline V gene encodes CDR1 LNHNV and CDR2 YYDKDF (reference sequence). This CDR3 has 16 amino acids. The CDR3 region is CATNRDLGGGRNIQYF. The CDR3 DNA reads TGTGCCACCAACAGAGATCTGGGAGGTGGTAGAAACATTCAGTACTTC.

This clonotype was counted a single time. This chain joins TRBV29-1 and TRBJ1-2, with D possibly TRBD1 on 6 matching bases. The germline V and J ends were trimmed by 4 bases and 5 bases, with 17 bases remaining between them. The CDR3 runs 14 residues. Germline V gene data show CDR1 as SQVTM and CDR2 as ANQGSEA. In nucleotides, the CDR3 is TGCAGCGTTGCCTATGCCGGGACAACGTATGGCTACACCTTC. Protein product: CSVAYAGTTYGYTF.

This clonotype was seen a single time. The chain links TRBV30 to TRBJ2-5; D not resolved. This CDR3 is built from 12 residues. Trimming left V 0 bases short and J 4 bases short, with 6 bases between. The germline V gene encodes CDR1 GTSNPN and CDR2 SVGIG (reference sequence). The CDR3 DNA reads TGTGCCTGGAGTGTGGTTATAGAGACCCAGTACTTC. Its protein product is CAWSVVIETQYF.

This sequence joins TRBV30 and TRBJ1-2, with D possibly TRBD1 on 5 matching bases. The CDR3 runs to 13 residues. The V gene's germline CDR1 is GTSNPN and CDR2 SVGIG (reference sequence). Trimming took off 2 bases at V and 5 bases at J, with 12 bases between the two ends. The DNA for the CDR3 is TGTGCCTGGAGTCCCCTGGGGGGATATGGCTACACCTTC. Protein sequence: CAWSPLGGYGYTF.

V is TRBV12-5 and J is TRBJ1-2; weak D call: TRBD1 (6 bases). This CDR3 spans 11 amino acids. Germline V lookup: CDR1 LGHNT, CDR2 FRNRAP. Trimming removed 6 bases from V and 14 bases from J, with 16 bases in between. The CDR3 coding sequence is TGTGCTAGTGGGCGACAGGTCCTAGAAACCTTC. It translates to CASGRQVLETF.

The chain combines TRBV29-1 with TRBJ2-5, with no clear D. With 0 bases removed from V and 5 bases from J, the gap between germline ends came to 4 bases. Per germline, CDR1 SQVTM and CDR2 ANQGSEA. The CDR3 covers 11 residues. CDR3 residues: CSVEDKETQYF. CDR3 nucleotides: TGCAGCGTTGAAGATAAGGAGACCCAGTACTTC.

V usage is TRBV7-9 and J usage is TRBJ1-1; 7 nucleotides agree with TRBD1. After removal of 5 bases from V and 5 bases from J, the junction contained 11 bases not matched to a gene. The CDR3 is 15 residues long. From germline, CDR1 is SEHNR and CDR2 FQNEAQ (reference sequence). The CDR3 region has the DNA TGTGCCAGCAGCGCTCCAGGGGGGAGGAATACTGAAGCTTTCTTT. It codes for CASSAPGGRNTEAFF.

The chain employs TRBV9 and TRBJ1-6, with TRBD1 matching 12 bases. Trimming took 3 bases from V and 10 from J; bases not matched to a gene: 8. Per the germline V gene, CDR1 is SGDLS and CDR2 is YYNGEE. The CDR3 consists of 16 residues. The CDR3 region has the DNA TGTGCCAGCAGCGCCGGGACAGGGGGCGCAGGCTCACCCCTCCACTTT. It encodes CASSAGTGGAGSPLHF.

The chain recombines TRBV5-1 with TRBJ1-1; TRBD1 matches 7 bases. This CDR3 has 18 residues. V shed 3 bases, J shed 2 bases, and the junction held 16 bases outside the gene matches. The germline V gene encodes CDR1 SGHRS and CDR2 YFSETQ. CDR3 coding DNA: TGCGCCAGCAGCTGGGGCCTCGGGACAGACGGGACAAACACTGAAGCTTTCTTT. Translating it yields CASSWGLGTDGTNTEAFF.

This rearrangement joins TRBV19 to TRBJ1-6; TRBD1 agrees at 11 bases. Germline assignment: CDR1 LNHDA and CDR2 SQIVND (reference sequence). With V trimmed by 9 bases and J by 9 bases, 4 bases remained unmatched. The CDR3 is made up of 13 amino acids. The CDR3 is CASGGQGGSPLHF. The CDR3 coding sequence is TGTGCCAGCGGGGGACAGGGGGGTTCACCCCTCCACTTT.

The V call is TRBV27, the J call TRBJ1-5, with a possible D match to TRBD1 (5 bases). CDR1 is MNHEY, CDR2 SMNVEV, per germline (reference sequence). This CDR3 spans 16 amino acids. The V and J ends lost 5 bases and 4 bases respectively, with 18 bases between them. CDR3: CASSPAWGRANQPQHF. The CDR3 nucleotides read TGTGCCAGCAGTCCGGCCTGGGGGAGAGCAAATCAGCCCCAGCATTTT.

The J gene is TRBJ1-5, the V gene TRBV6-2 or TRBV6-3; D might be TRBD1 (6 bases). From germline, CDR1 is MNHEY and CDR2 SVGEGT. Trimming shortened V by 2 bases and J by 6 bases, and 14 bases separated the two germline ends. The CDR3 has 15 amino acids. The CDR3: CASSYAYRVGQPQHF. CDR3 in DNA: TGTGCCAGCAGTTACGCATACAGGGTCGGTCAGCCCCAGCATTTT.

The rearrangement uses TRBV20-1 and TRBJ2-5; D gene unclear. There are 11 residues in the CDR3. The germline V gene encodes CDR1 DFQATT and CDR2 SNEGSKA (reference sequence). Trimming removed 6 bases from V and 5 bases from J, with 10 bases in between. CDR3 coding DNA: TGCAGTGCCACGGGCCCCGAGACCCAGTACTTC. Protein sequence: CSATGPETQYF.